The 31 T cell receptor beta chains in this list originate from one sample, sequenced in a study of metastatic and nonmetastatic thyroid tumors. TCRdb re-called clones from the PCR reads using MiXCR. The sample shows roughly 70,000 clones, 18% of them seen only once. All patients were treatment-naive before thyroid surgery. The specimen sequenced was blood. These receptors came from a female donor with papillary thyroid cancer or a benign thyroid nodule (not recorded which). Some clones in this sample may be carry-over from other donors' samples.

Notes on this clone: A much larger clonotype is one base distant, so this may be a read error. Other DNA sequences within the sample encode an identical CDR3. The chain uses TRBV11-2 and TRBJ2-5; TRBD1 or TRBD2 may be the D gene (5 bases each). The CDR3 loop spans 14 amino acids. Germline loops: CDR1 SGHAT, CDR2 FQNNGV. This chain's CDR3 is CASSLEGWQETQYF. CDR3 nucleotides: TGCGCCAGCAGCTTAGAGGGGTGGCAAGAGACCCAGTACTTC.

This clone was detected only a few times. This may stem from a read error, because a much larger clone lies one nucleotide away. The chain uses TRBV6-6 and TRBJ2-3; the D gene is possibly TRBD2 (6 bases). Trimming stripped 1 base from V and 4 bases from J, with 12 bases between. In germline, CDR1 is MNHNY, CDR2 SVGAGI (reference sequence). The CDR3 is 15 residues long. CDR3 region: CASSYLGGLPDTQYF. The CDR3 DNA reads TGTGCCAGCAGTTACTTGGGGGGTCTGCCAGATACGCAGTATTTT.

This clone appeared a few times. The gene calls are TRBV9 and TRBJ2-1, with 7 bases fitting TRBD2. This CDR3 is built from 17 residues. The V segment lost 4 bases and the J segment 2 bases; nucleotides outside the gene matches: 12. Looked up from germline, CDR1 is SGDLS and CDR2 is YYNGEE. The CDR3 nucleotides read TGTGCCAGCAGCCCCCGTCTGGCGGGAGTCACCTACAATGAGCAGTTCTTC. This codes for CASSPRLAGVTYNEQFF.

This clone was observed a handful of times. A read error may explain this, as a much larger clone is one base away. The same CDR3 can be traced to other DNA sequences in this sample. The rearrangement uses TRBV2 and TRBJ1-1, with no clear D. Germline V lookup: CDR1 SNHLY, CDR2 FYNNEI. The CDR3 runs to 13 residues. CDR3 protein: CASTGRLNTEAFF. CDR3 nucleotide sequence: TGTGCCAGCACTGGACGTTTGAACACCGAAGCTTTCTTT.

This clone was detected only a few times. Given a much more abundant clone one base away, this may be a read error. The chain is built from TRBV20-1 and TRBJ2-7; tentatively, D is TRBD2 (6 bases). Germline assignment: CDR1 DFQATT and CDR2 SNEGSKA (reference sequence). V was clipped by 1 base and J by 5 bases, with 18 bases between them. The CDR3 spans 15 residues. Written as DNA, the CDR3 is TGCAGTGCTAGAGGCCGACTAGGCGCAAGTGACGAGCAGTACTTC. Residues: CSARGRLGASDEQYF.

At least ten counts were recorded for this clone. The J gene is TRBJ2-7, the V gene TRBV27, with D tentatively TRBD2 (5 bases). V gave up 3 bases and J gave up 6 bases, with 15 bases separating them. Looked up from germline, CDR1 is MNHEY and CDR2 is SMNVEV (reference sequence). CDR3 length equals 14 residues. CDR3 sequence reads: CASSLAGERSEQYF. CDR3 coding DNA: TGTGCCAGCAGTTTGGCGGGTGAGAGGAGCGAGCAGTACTTC.

This clone appeared many times. The V and J genes are TRBV3-1 and TRBJ2-2; the D is unclear. CDR1 and CDR2 (germline): LGHDT, YNNKEL (reference sequence). This CDR3 spans 18 amino acids. The V end was cut by 3 bases, the J end by 0 bases, with 17 bases between. CDR3 sequence (DNA): TGTGCCAGCAGCCAGGGCCCCACCGTAGTTGCGAACACCGGGGAGCTGTTTTTT. Protein: CASSQGPTVVANTGELFF.

This clone showed up many times. The chain links TRBV4-1 to TRBJ2-2, with D unclear. V lost 1 base and J lost 1, with 4 bases in between. Germline CDR1 MGHRA, CDR2 YSYEKL. The CDR3 is 14 residues long. CDR3 region: CASSQAQNTGELFF. CDR3 nucleotide sequence: TGCGCCAGCAGCCAAGCTCAGAACACCGGGGAGCTGTTTTTT.

This clone came up many times. This chain connects TRBV28 to TRBJ2-3, with TRBD2 matching 8 bases. This CDR3 contains 14 residues. Germline lookup yields CDR1 MDHEN and CDR2 SYDVKM. Trimming cost V 8 bases and J 5 bases; bases outside gene matches: 9. CDR3 DNA: TGTGCCAGCCGAAAGCGGGAGCGGGGAGATACGCAGTATTTT. This encodes CASRKRERGDTQYF.

Ten or more counts support this clone. The CDR3 region is CASSQSLFGGKTDTQYF. The CDR3 DNA reads as TGTGCCAGCAGCCAGTCCCTTTTTGGGGGGAAGACAGATACGCAGTATTTT. The V and J genes are TRBV3-1 and TRBJ2-3; TRBD2 might be the D (6 bases). Germline V gene lookup returns CDR1 LGHDT and CDR2 YNNKEL (reference sequence). V was shortened by 3 bases and J by 3 bases, with 19 bases between the two germline ends. The CDR3 contains 17 residues.

This clone occurred many times. V gene TRBV6-1 combines with J gene TRBJ1-5, with 8 bases that match TRBD1. The trim removed 7 bases at V and 9 bases at J, leaving 8 bases unmatched. Germline CDR1 is MNHNS and CDR2 is SASEGT. The CDR3 runs to 13 residues. In nucleotides, the CDR3 is TGTGCCAGCACCAGGGACAGGCTGTGGCCCCAGCATTTT. Its protein is CASTRDRLWPQHF.

At least ten counts were recorded for this clone. The rearrangement uses TRBV12-3 or TRBV12-4 and TRBJ1-3; the D is unclear. The V gene lost 6 bases and the J gene lost 1 base, with 10 bases spanning the gap. This CDR3 has 14 residues. The CDR3 coding sequence is TGTGCCAGCAGCCTCAGCTATTCTGGAAACACCATATATTTT. It encodes CASSLSYSGNTIYF.

In this sample, this clone turned up many times. V and J are TRBV12-5 and TRBJ1-2; possibly TRBD1 for D (5 bases). The CDR3 has 15 residues. Germline assignment: CDR1 LGHNT and CDR2 FRNRAP. Trimming left V 6 bases short and J 4 bases short, with 18 bases between. CDR3 in amino acids: CASGSEEGIPYGYTF. In nucleotides, the CDR3 is TGTGCTAGTGGAAGTGAGGAGGGGATCCCCTATGGCTACACCTTC.

This clone was recorded at least ten times. CDR3 loop: CSVVWGSGRTDTQYF. The CDR3, as DNA: TGCAGCGTTGTTTGGGGGAGTGGTAGGACAGATACGCAGTATTTT. The chain has TRBV29-1 and TRBJ2-3; either TRBD1 or TRBD2 may supply D (5 bases each). In germline, CDR1 is SQVTM, CDR2 ANQGSEA. V dropped 4 bases and J dropped 3 bases, with 17 bases sitting between them. The CDR3 runs to 15 residues.

Remarks on this clone: Relative to the germline gene, one junction end is altered; a read error may explain this. This chain uses TRBV27 with TRBJ1-6; D unclear. CDR1 and CDR2 from the germline V gene are MNHEY and SMNVEV (reference sequence). The CDR3 totals 13 residues. The CDR3 DNA follows: TGTGCCAGCAGTGTATCCCGGGGTTCACCCCTCCACTTT. Translated, it gives CASSVSRGSPLHF.

This clone showed up just a few times. The chain uses TRBV10-2 and TRBJ2-1, with D perhaps given as TRBD1 or TRBD2 (6 bases each). Germline values: CDR1 WSHSY, CDR2 SAAADI. Trimming cost V 0 bases and J 6 bases, with 9 bases left between them. The CDR3 sequence is 14 residues long. The CDR3 region is CASSESWGANEQFF. As DNA, the CDR3 is TGCGCCAGCAGTGAGTCGTGGGGGGCCAATGAGCAGTTCTTC.

This clone was seen many times. This CDR3 reads CSASRGSNYNEQFF. The CDR3 DNA is TGCAGTGCTAGTCGCGGGAGCAACTACAATGAGCAGTTCTTC. This rearrangement joins TRBV20-1 to TRBJ2-1, with TRBD2 identical over 7 bases. V lost 3 bases and J lost 3; bases outside the gene matches: 5. Germline-derived CDR1 and CDR2 are DFQATT and SNEGSKA (reference sequence). CDR3 length equals 14 residues.

This clone was counted at least ten times. V gene TRBV11-2 combines with J gene TRBJ1-2; D gene unclear. Deletions cut 1 base from V and 2 bases from J, with 5 bases between. Germline V gives CDR1 SGHAT, CDR2 FQNNGV. The CDR3 sequence is 13 residues long. The CDR3 DNA is TGTGCCAGCAGCTTAGGCAGAAACTATGGCTACACCTTC. Its translation is CASSLGRNYGYTF.

This clone was recorded many times. Within the sample, other DNA sequences also encode this same CDR3. The V gene is TRBV10-1, the J gene TRBJ2-1; D is perhaps TRBD1 (6 bases). Germline V gene sequence: CDR1 WNHNN, CDR2 SYGVQD (reference sequence). CDR3 length: 14 amino acids. V lost 4 bases, J lost 2 bases, and 9 bases lay in between. CDR3 in DNA: TGCGCCAGCAGTGCGGCAGGGGCCTACAATGAGCAGTTCTTC. Its translation: CASSAAGAYNEQFF.

This clone has a count of ten or more. This sequence joins TRBV24-1 and TRBJ1-1; 9 bases are shared with TRBD1. The CDR3 length is 14 residues. From germline, CDR1 is KGHDR and CDR2 SFDVKD. V lost 4 bases to trimming and J lost 7 bases; unmatched junction nucleotides: 6. CDR3 nucleotide sequence: TGTGCCACCAGTGACTCCGGGACAGGGTTTGAAGCTTTCTTT. It encodes CATSDSGTGFEAFF.

The rearrangement uses TRBV6-1 and TRBJ1-3, with D hard to call. The germline CDR1 and CDR2 sequences are MNHNS and SASEGT. The CDR3 is 18 residues long. Deletions cut 2 bases from V and 2 bases from J, with 19 bases between. The CDR3 DNA follows: TGTGCCAGCAGTGAATTAAGGAGAGGACCCCGAACTGGAAACACCATATATTTT. Translation gives CASSELRRGPRTGNTIYF.

This clone was picked up many times. J is TRBJ1-1 and V is TRBV10-3, with 10 nucleotides matching TRBD1. There are 14 residues in the CDR3. J was trimmed by 6 bases and V by 5 bases; bases with no gene match: 6. Per germline, CDR1 ENHRY and CDR2 SYGVKD. CDR3 nucleotide sequence: TGTGCCATCAGTCTTAGACAGGGGGCCGCTGAAGCTTTCTTT. Residues: CAISLRQGAAEAFF.

This clone was seen many times. Within the sample, other DNA sequences also encode this same CDR3. CDR3 nucleotide sequence: TGTGCCAGCAGTTCGATCCGGGACAGGGCCAGATATAGCAATCAGCCCCAGCATTTT. It yields the protein CASSSIRDRARYSNQPQHF. V gene TRBV27 combines with J gene TRBJ1-5; 9 positions match TRBD1. CDR3 length: 19 residues. V trimming: 4 bases; J trimming: 0 bases; junction bases outside the gene matches: 13. Germline V CDR1 and CDR2: MNHEY, SMNVEV (reference sequence).

A note on this clone: This may be a read error, as it is one base from a much larger clone. The chain is built from TRBV5-4 and TRBJ1-1; D is undetermined. Trimming removed 4 bases from V and 7 bases from J, with 11 bases in between. In germline, CDR1 is SGHNT, CDR2 YYREEE (reference sequence). The CDR3 totals 12 residues. CDR3 DNA: TGTGCCAGCAGCCTCAAGACGGATGAAGCTTTCTTT. Its translation: CASSLKTDEAFF.

The chain joins TRBV2 to TRBJ1-2; D may be TRBD1 (6 bases). V lost 3 bases and J 8 bases, leaving 16 bases between the germline ends. The CDR3 covers 14 residues. Germline CDR1 reads SNHLY; CDR2 reads FYNNEI. Here the CDR3 DNA reads TGTGCCAGCAGTGACTCGACAGGACCTCAGGGCTACACCTTC. Translating it yields CASSDSTGPQGYTF. Drawing the rest from reference TRBV2 and TRBJ1-2, the complete variable domain is EPEVTQTPSHQVTQMGQEVILRCVPISNHLYFYWYRQILGQKVEFLVSFYNNEISEKSEIFDDQFSVERPDGSNFTLKIRSTKLEDSAMYFCASSDSTGPQGYTFGSGTRLTVV.

This clone was recorded at least ten times. The J gene is TRBJ2-3, the V gene TRBV5-1; weak D call: TRBD2 (6 bases). The V gene lost 1 base and the J gene lost 3 bases, with 12 bases spanning the gap. Germline V gene sequence: CDR1 SGHRS, CDR2 YFSETQ. The CDR3 extends over 15 amino acids. CDR3 sequence (DNA): TGCGCCAGCAGCTTGCTCGGGAGCGGTACAGATACGCAGTATTTT. This translates into CASSLLGSGTDTQYF.

In this sample, this clone turned up many times. This chain connects TRBV19 to TRBJ2-7; the match to TRBD2 covers 14 bases. CDR1 and CDR2 from the germline V gene are LNHDA and SQIVND (reference sequence). The trim removed 5 bases at V and 4 bases at J, leaving 7 bases unmatched. CDR3 size: 16 residues. CDR3 sequence: CASSPGTSGRGYEQYF. CDR3 DNA sequence: TGTGCCAGTAGTCCCGGGACTAGCGGGAGAGGGTACGAGCAGTACTTC.

This clone was counted ten times or more. The chain couples TRBV20-1 to TRBJ2-7, with D perhaps matching TRBD1 (5 bases). Trimming removed 0 bases at V and 0 bases at J, with 12 bases between. The CDR3 spans 15 residues. Germline CDR1 and CDR2: DFQATT and SNEGSKA (reference sequence). In DNA, the CDR3 is TGCAGTGCTAGAGATTGGACACTAAGCTCCTACGAGCAGTACTTC. Translated: CSARDWTLSSYEQYF.

This clone was recorded at least ten times. DNA for the CDR3: TGCAGTGCGAGGTCAGGGGGGGTATACAATGAGCAGTTCTTC. Residues: CSARSGGVYNEQFF. The genes are TRBV20-1 and TRBJ2-1; D might be TRBD1 or TRBD2, each matching 7 bases. Trimming removed 6 bases from V and 4 bases from J, with 16 bases in between. The CDR3 length is 14 residues. Germline CDR1 and CDR2: DFQATT and SNEGSKA (reference sequence).

The sample holds a few counts of this clone. The rearrangement uses TRBV6-1 and TRBJ2-7, with D perhaps being TRBD1 or TRBD2 (5 bases each). Trimming took off 6 bases at V and 7 bases at J, with 19 bases between the two ends. Germline V gives CDR1 MNHNS, CDR2 SASEGT. This CDR3 has 14 amino acids. CDR3 bases: TGTGCCAGCAGCAGGATTTTGGGACCCGGGGAGCAGTACTTC. Translating gives CASSRILGPGEQYF.

In its sample, this clone was seen many times. In the same sample, other DNA sequences code for this CDR3. The rearrangement uses TRBV19 and TRBJ2-1, with D perhaps matching TRBD2 (5 bases). The germline V and J ends were trimmed by 1 base and 10 bases, with 14 bases remaining between them. The germline gives CDR1 LNHDA, CDR2 SQIVND (reference sequence). The CDR3 spans 14 residues. Written as DNA, the CDR3 is TGTGCCAGTAGTATAGTGGGAGTTAGTGGAGAGCAGTTCTTC. Its translation is CASSIVGVSGEQFF.